The TCR delta chain under discussion was sequenced for a study of gamma-delta chains in newborns, infants, children. Overall study context: Innate gammadelta T cells reportedly expand polyclonally right after birth, driven by microbial exposure, per the title.

This clone has more than one count but fewer than ten. The protein TCRdb gives is from a much larger clone and does not agree with this DNA's translation at residue 5, likely a read error; the protein shown here comes from the DNA. TCRdb re-called clones from the reads via CATT. The data show hundreds of delta-chain clones, about 1.5% seen once. Input material: blood. This clonotype was sampled from a child in good health.

CDR3 sequence (DNA): TGTGCCTGTGACGCCGTGGGGGAAAGCTCCTGGGACACCCGACAGATGTTTTTC. Its protein is CACDAVGESSWDTRQMFF. The chain couples TRDV2 to TRDJ3; 7 bases match TRDD3. The germline gives CDR1 GEAIGNYY, CDR2 EKD. Trimming removed 3 bases from V and 0 bases from J; junction bases left unmatched: 7. The CDR3 totals 18 residues.